A selection of T cell receptor beta chains follows, all from one sample in a study of blood T cell repertoires in COVID-19. Here immunoSEQ multiplex PCR was the method, and the copy in TCRdb shows in-frame clones only, minus some. This sample carries about 89,000 clones, less than 85% of them seen once, and the ten largest clones take 15% to 20%. Sequencing was carried out using peripheral blood. All receptors derive from a woman older than 75 with acute or convalescent COVID-19. The CDR3 runs from the conserved cysteine through the conserved F or W. A D gene is named only where the DNA matches it firmly. The size of a clone is reported for some rows only, either as once, few or many, or as a class for expanded clones.

V	J	size	D	DNA	CDR3
TRBV24-1	TRBJ2-5	-	-	TGTGCCACCAGTGATTTGGAGAGGGTTGGCCAAGAGACCCAGTACTTC	CATSDLERVGQETQYF
TRBV2	TRBJ1-2	-	-	TGTGCCAGCAGTGAAGCGCAGGGCTATGGCTACACCTTC	CASSEAQGYGYTF
TRBV7-9	TRBJ1-5	-	-	TGTGCCAGCAGCCCCGACGGGAATCAGCCCCAGCATTTT	CASSPDGNQPQHF
TRBV9	TRBJ2-7	few	-	TGTGCCAGCAGCGTAGGCTGGGGCGGCGAGCAGTACTTC	CASSVGWGGEQYF
TRBV18	TRBJ1-2	-	TRBD1	TGTGCCAGCTCACCGGAGACAGGGATCCCCGGCTACTATGGCTACACCTTC	CASSPETGIPGYYGYTF
TRBV6-2/TRBV6-3	TRBJ1-2	-	TRBD1	TGTGCCAGCAGTGACTTTTCTCGTAACAGGGGGCCAGGTAACTATGGCTACACCTTC	CASSDFSRNRGPGNYGYTF
TRBV5-1	TRBJ1-1	-	TRBD1	TGCGCCAGCAGAACCGGGACAGGGGGAACTGAAGCTTTCTTT	CASRTGTGGTEAFF
TRBV2	TRBJ2-3	-	-	TGTGCCAGCAGTGTAGTGGGCGGGGGCCTCTCGCAGTATTTT	CASSVVGGGLSQYF
TRBV18	TRBJ1-1	-	-	TGTGCCAGCTCACCGCAAGGGGGGAACACTGAAGCTTTCTTT	CASSPQGGNTEAFF
TRBV3-1/TRBV3-2	TRBJ1-6	-	-	TGTGCCAGCAGCCATGCGAGTGGGGCCTCACCCCTCCACTTT	CASSHASGASPLHF
TRBV7-9	TRBJ1-2	-	TRBD1	TGTGCCAGCAGCACAGGGGGCATCGGGAACTATGGCTACACCTTC	CASSTGGIGNYGYTF
TRBV4-2	TRBJ2-3	-	TRBD2	TGTGCCAGCAGCCAAGCCTCGACTAGCTTCGCTGGCACAGATACGCAGTATTTT	CASSQASTSFAGTDTQYF
TRBV11-1	TRBJ2-5	-	TRBD1	TGTGCCAGCAGCCCCGGAGCAGGGGGCAGCGGGACCCAGTACTTC	CASSPGAGGSGTQYF
TRBV5-1	TRBJ2-1	-	TRBD2	TGCGCCAGCAGCTCAGTTAGCGGGAGCGACTACAATGAGCAGTTCTTC	CASSSVSGSDYNEQFF
TRBV18	TRBJ2-7	once	-	TGTGCCAGCTCACCCGCTCTAGTGATGACCTACGAGCAGTACTTC	CASSPALVMTYEQYF
TRBV7-9	TRBJ2-5	-	TRBD1	TGTGCCAGCAGCTTATTCGGGACAGGGACAATGGAGGAGACCCAGTACTTC	CASSLFGTGTMEETQYF
TRBV10-2	TRBJ2-1	-	-	TGCGCCAGCAGTGAGTCGATTATTCACTATAAGTTCTTC	CASSESIIHYKFF